One and the same sample provided the 11 T cell receptor beta chains below, sequenced in a study of blood T cells in healthy people across ages. For the second PCR, which ran for 7 to 11 cycles, a sample-barcoded 5' primer and a J-beta primer mix were used. MiXCR, run by TCRdb on the 5' RACE reads, gives a single entry per CDR3 protein. Of about a million distinct CDR3 sequences listed, roughly two fifths are singletons. Sequencing was done on a sample of blood. The source is a young man in good health.

For this clonotype: A much larger clone lies one base from this, so it may be a read error. The V call is TRBV9, the J call TRBJ1-1, with TRBD1 as a possible D gene (6 bases). Germline-derived CDR1 and CDR2 are SGDLS and YYNGEE. V lost 0 bases and J 5 bases, leaving 8 bases between the germline ends. The CDR3 sequence is 13 residues long. Here the CDR3 DNA reads TGTGCCAGCAGCGTAGGGGACAAAACTGAAGCTTTCTTT. The encoded protein is CASSVGDKTEAFF.

This chain links TRBV11-2 with TRBJ2-3; tentatively, D is TRBD1 or TRBD2 (5 bases each). The CDR3 is 17 amino acids. Germline V gives CDR1 SGHAT, CDR2 FQNNGV. Trimming cost V 0 bases and J 5 bases, with 18 bases left between them. CDR3 DNA sequence: TGTGCCAGCAGCTTAGAGGGGGTAGCCGCTTTTGGAGATACGCAGTATTTT. Amino acid sequence: CASSLEGVAAFGDTQYF.

As concerns this clonotype: A read error may produce the germline difference seen at one junction end. V gene TRBV5-5 combines with J gene TRBJ2-3; D is perhaps TRBD2 (6 bases). This CDR3 is built from 17 residues. CDR1 and CDR2 from the germline V gene are SGHKS and YYEKEE (reference sequence). CDR3 loop: CTSILTQAGILTDTQYF. The CDR3 nucleotides are TGTACCAGCATCTTAACCCAGGCGGGGATACTCACAGATACGCAGTATTTT.

The sample holds a few counts of this clonotype. The chain combines TRBV12-3 or TRBV12-4 with TRBJ2-1; 8 nucleotides match TRBD1. V lost 5 bases to trimming and J lost 4 bases; unmatched junction nucleotides: 4. The CDR3 contains 14 residues. CDR3 DNA: TGTGCCAGCAGTAGACAGGGGAAATACAATGAGCAGTTCTTC. It is translated as CASSRQGKYNEQFF.

In this sample, this clonotype turned up a few times. This chain joins TRBV7-9 and TRBJ2-5; TRBD1 or TRBD2 may be the D gene (5 bases each). The CDR3 loop spans 15 amino acids. Per the germline V gene, CDR1 is SEHNR and CDR2 is FQNEAQ (reference sequence). Trimming cost V 1 base and J 6 bases, with 15 bases left between them. This CDR3 reads CASSLVRGAEKTQYF. The CDR3 DNA is TGTGCCAGCAGCTTAGTTCGAGGGGCGGAGAAGACCCAGTACTTC.

This clonotype was found a few times. The V call is TRBV4-1, the J call TRBJ1-5; D not certain. The V gene lost 5 bases and the J gene lost 2 bases, with 19 bases spanning the gap. Germline loops: CDR1 MGHRA, CDR2 YSYEKL. The CDR3 is 17 residues long. CDR3 amino acids: CASSENRPGGGNQPQHF. CDR3 bases: TGCGCCAGCAGCGAGAACCGGCCGGGCGGGGGCAATCAGCCCCAGCATTTT.

This rearrangement joins TRBV27 to TRBJ2-3; D may be TRBD1 (5 bases). Trimming left V 5 bases short and J 4 bases short, with 13 bases between. Germline V CDR1 and CDR2: MNHEY, SMNVEV (reference sequence). This CDR3 contains 14 residues. CDR3: CASSRGPPPDTQYF. The CDR3 nucleotides are TGTGCCAGCAGTAGGGGTCCCCCCCCAGATACGCAGTATTTT.

The sample holds a few counts of this clonotype. V gene TRBV12-3 or TRBV12-4 combines with J gene TRBJ2-1; TRBD2 matches at 8 bases. The J segment lost 6 bases and the V segment lost 5 bases, leaving 6 bases of the junction unmatched. This CDR3 has 14 amino acids. CDR3 protein: CASSRRGGVNEQFF. The CDR3 DNA sequence: TGTGCCAGCAGTCGACGGGGGGGCGTCAATGAGCAGTTCTTC.

The V call is TRBV4-3, the J call TRBJ2-3; TRBD2 agrees at 10 bases. Unmatched junction bases numbered 5, after V lost 0 bases and J lost 2 bases. Germline V gene lookup returns CDR1 LGHNA and CDR2 YSLEER. This CDR3 is 17 amino acids long. This chain's CDR3 is CASSQDTSGDPTDTQYF. Here the CDR3 DNA reads TGCGCCAGCAGCCAAGATACTAGCGGGGACCCCACAGATACGCAGTATTTT.

This clonotype turned up a few times. The chain links TRBV7-2 to TRBJ2-2, with TRBD1 identical over 8 bases. The germline CDR1 and CDR2 sequences are SGHTA and FQGNSA. V shed 5 bases and J 4 bases; nucleotides not matched to a gene: 6. The CDR3 extends over 15 amino acids. The CDR3 sequence is CASSQDRVFTGELFF. CDR3 DNA: TGTGCCAGCAGCCAGGACAGGGTGTTCACCGGGGAGCTGTTTTTT.

This clonotype was counted only a few times. The J gene is TRBJ2-6, the V gene TRBV6-1; 7 nucleotides align to TRBD1. Per the germline V gene, CDR1 is MNHNS and CDR2 is SASEGT. Unmatched junction bases numbered 14, after V lost 5 bases and J lost 4 bases. The CDR3 is 18 amino acids. Written as DNA, the CDR3 is TGTGCCAGCAGTCCGGGGACAGATCTATACGGAGGGGCCAACGTCCTGACTTTC. Amino acid sequence: CASSPGTDLYGGANVLTF.